This T cell receptor beta chain was recorded in a study of regulatory and conventional T cells in RAG deficiency. Conventional CD4+ T cells were sorted from blood as CD25-low CD127-high cells. V was shortened by 3 bases and J by 8 bases, with 16 bases between the two germline ends. Germline V gene sequence: CDR1 MGHDK, CDR2 SYGVNS. CDR3 length: 15 residues. Clones were read by immunoSEQ multiplex PCR, and TCRdb kept only the in-frame ones, dropping some. Among about 30,000 clones listed, 95% to 96% were seen once. The sample also formed part of further work on regulatory T cells. This second study says: The primer mix had 52 TRBV and 13 TRBJ primers.

The sequenced sample consisted of CD25- CD4+ T cells sorted from blood. The rearrangement joins TRBV25-1 to TRBJ1-4; perhaps TRBD1 as D (5 bases). The TCR originated in a human donor in good health. The CDR3 DNA follows: TGTGCCAGCAGTGATGGCGGGGCGCAAGGAGAAAAACTGTTTTTT. This encodes CASSDGGAQGEKLFF.